This TCR beta chain was profiled in a study of OX40 agonist ivuxolimab in advanced cancers. Study information: Dose-escalation subjects each had hepatocellular carcinoma, melanoma, renal cell or head and neck cancer.

CDR3 length: 13 amino acids. The germline gives CDR1 MNHEY, CDR2 SVGAGI. V lost 6 bases to trimming and J lost 7 bases, with 15 bases between them. Data came from immunoSEQ multiplex PCR; TCRdb stores just in-frame clones and leaves some out. Counted here are around 70,000 clones, over 75% occurring once; the ten biggest clones make up less than 0.65%. The TCR comes from an adult with an advanced solid tumor such as melanoma, head and neck, liver or kidney cancer. The chain links TRBV6-5 to TRBJ1-1, with TRBD1 as a possible D gene (5 bases). This sample comprised CD4+ or CD8+ T cells sorted from blood, obtained in a trial of the OX40 agonist ivuxolimab. CDR3 protein: CASRPPGGVEAFF. As DNA, the CDR3 is TGTGCCAGCAGACCCCCGGGGGGAGTTGAAGCTTTCTTT.